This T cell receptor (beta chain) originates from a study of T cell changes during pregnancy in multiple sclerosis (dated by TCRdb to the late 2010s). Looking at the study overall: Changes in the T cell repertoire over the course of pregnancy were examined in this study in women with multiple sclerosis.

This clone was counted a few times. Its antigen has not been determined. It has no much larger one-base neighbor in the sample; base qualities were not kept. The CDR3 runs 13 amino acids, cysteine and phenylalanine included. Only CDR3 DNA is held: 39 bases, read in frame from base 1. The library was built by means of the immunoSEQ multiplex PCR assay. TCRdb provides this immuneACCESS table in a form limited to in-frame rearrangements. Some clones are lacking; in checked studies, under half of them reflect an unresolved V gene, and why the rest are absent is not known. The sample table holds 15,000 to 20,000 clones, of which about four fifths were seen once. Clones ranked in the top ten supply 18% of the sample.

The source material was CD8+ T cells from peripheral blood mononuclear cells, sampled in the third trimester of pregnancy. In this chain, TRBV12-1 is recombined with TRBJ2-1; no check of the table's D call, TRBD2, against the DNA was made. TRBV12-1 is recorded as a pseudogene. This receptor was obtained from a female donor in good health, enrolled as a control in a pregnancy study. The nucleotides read TGTGCCAGCATGTCTAGCGGGAACAATGAGCAGTTCTTC. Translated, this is CASMSSGNNEQFF.